This TCR beta chain was sequenced during a study of blood T cell repertoires in COVID-19. Study-wide background: From the United States, Italy and Spain came samples of acute and convalescent COVID-19. PBMCs, B-cell-depleted T cells, or T cells provided the cDNA or gDNA that made up the material.

As regards this clone: Its ends do not fully match the called genes, so a read error is possible.

The CDR3 is made up of 13 amino acids. Per the germline V gene, CDR1 is SGHRS and CDR2 is YFSETQ. The authors' processing: Estimation of nucleated cell counts relied on the amplification of reference gene primers. TCRdb's table, derived via immunoSEQ multiplex PCR, lists solely in-frame clones and lacks some. Clone size and V and J calls were adopted from that table, with D and trimming inferred from the DNA. Of some 120,000 clones listed, about four fifths are singletons. The TCR comes from a woman in her forties or fifties with acute or convalescent COVID-19. Sequencing used peripheral blood. V gene TRBV5-1 combines with J gene TRBJ2-6; 8 positions match TRBD2. CDR3 sequence: CASSLALAGPWAF. The CDR3 DNA sequence: TGCGCCAGCAGCTTGGCGCTAGCGGGTCCTTGGGCTTTC.